These 30 T cell receptor beta chains were sequenced from one sample in a study of blood T cell repertoires in COVID-19. Some clones are missing from TCRdb's copy, which holds only in-frame ones; the method was immunoSEQ multiplex PCR. Of around 330,000 clones listed, 89% are singletons. Sequencing was done on a sample of PBMCs or T cells enriched from blood (not recorded which). The receptors derive from a woman in her 40s who had recovered from COVID-19.

The rearrangement links TRBV27 to TRBJ2-7; no reliable D call. V gave up 2 bases and J gave up 6 bases, with 20 bases separating them. Germline values: CDR1 MNHEY, CDR2 SMNVEV (reference sequence). The CDR3 length is 16 residues. The CDR3 nucleotides are TGTGCCAGCAGTTTAAACTACCCACGAGGATTGGGCGAGCAGTACTTC. Translation: CASSLNYPRGLGEQYF.

The V gene is TRBV5-1, the J gene TRBJ2-3; TRBD2 matches 8 bases. V shed 4 bases, J shed 1 base, and the junction held 8 bases outside the gene matches. The CDR3 length is 16 residues. The germline gives CDR1 SGHRS, CDR2 YFSETQ. The CDR3 spells CASSPYAAGGTDTQYF. The DNA for the CDR3 is TGCGCCAGCAGCCCTTATGCAGCGGGAGGCACAGATACGCAGTATTTT.

The V gene is TRBV6-5, the J gene TRBJ2-3, with TRBD2 matching over 10 bases. The germline gives CDR1 MNHEY, CDR2 SVGAGI. Trimming took 6 bases from V and 2 from J; bases not matched to a gene: 5. The CDR3 consists of 15 residues. Written as DNA, the CDR3 is TGTGCCAGCAGGACCGGACTAGCGGTCACAGATACGCAGTATTTT. Translating it yields CASRTGLAVTDTQYF.

The chain links TRBV11-2 to TRBJ1-2; 9 positions match TRBD1. V trimming: 5 bases; J trimming: 4 bases; junction bases outside the gene matches: 11. This CDR3 is 16 amino acids long. The V gene's germline CDR1 is SGHAT and CDR2 FQNNGV. The CDR3 region is CASSRQGGSLGYGYTF. Here the CDR3 DNA reads TGTGCCAGCAGCCGACAGGGGGGGTCGTTAGGCTATGGCTACACCTTC. Drawing the rest from reference TRBV11-2 and TRBJ1-2, the complete variable domain is EAGVAQSPRYKIIEKRQSVAFWCNPISGHATLYWYQQILGQGPKLLIQFQNNGVVDDSQLPKDRFSAERLKGVDSTLKIQPAKLEDSAVYLCASSRQGGSLGYGYTFGSGTRLTVV.

The chain couples TRBV30 to TRBJ1-2, with D possibly being TRBD1 (5 bases). Germline CDR1 GTSNPN, CDR2 SVGIG (reference sequence). The length of the CDR3 is 11 residues. Trimming took off 7 bases at V and 3 bases at J, with 9 bases between the two ends. The CDR3 DNA reads as TGTGCCTTAGGAGGGGACTATGGCTACACCTTC. It translates to CALGGDYGYTF.

This clone was detected a few times. This chain links TRBV5-6 with TRBJ2-6, with 10 bases that match TRBD2. CDR1 and CDR2 (germline): SGHDT, YYEEEE. CDR3 length: 19 residues. V shed 4 bases and J 0 bases; nucleotides not matched to a gene: 10. The CDR3: CASSGVSGGPPSGANVLTF. In DNA form, the CDR3 reads TGTGCCAGCAGCGGGGTTAGCGGGGGGCCCCCCTCTGGGGCCAACGTCCTGACTTTC. Full variable domain (remainder filled in from reference TRBV5-6 and TRBJ2-6): DAGVTQSPTHLIKTRGQQVTLRCSPKSGHDTVSWYQQALGQGPQFIFQYYEEEERQRGNFPDRFSGHQFPNYSSELNVNALLLGDSALYLCASSGVSGGPPSGANVLTFGAGSRLTVL.

This clone was counted ten times or more. The chain links TRBV28 to TRBJ1-2; D not resolved. The CDR3 is made up of 13 amino acids. Trimming shortened V by 6 bases and J by 4 bases, and 12 bases separated the two germline ends. From germline, CDR1 is MDHEN and CDR2 SYDVKM. The CDR3 sequence is CASRLKASYGYTF. CDR3 DNA sequence: TGTGCCAGCAGACTGAAGGCTAGCTATGGCTACACCTTC.

This rearrangement joins TRBV5-4 to TRBJ2-3, with D uncertain. Trimming removed 5 bases from V and 0 bases from J, with 7 bases in between. The CDR3 spans 13 residues. CDR1 is SGHNT and CDR2 is YYREEE in the germline V gene (reference sequence). In DNA, the CDR3 is TGTGCCAGCAGAGCCAGGAGCACAGATACGCAGTATTTT. Its translation: CASRARSTDTQYF.

In DNA, the CDR3 is TGTGCCAGTACTCGACAGGGGGAGTATGGCTACACCTTC. This gives the protein CASTRQGEYGYTF. The J gene is TRBJ1-2, the V gene TRBV19; 9 bases match TRBD1. Germline V gene sequence: CDR1 LNHDA, CDR2 SQIVND (reference sequence). The trim removed 7 bases at V and 5 bases at J, leaving 5 bases unmatched. The CDR3 contains 13 residues.

The V call is TRBV29-1, the J call TRBJ2-7; D ambiguous. V was trimmed by 4 bases and J by 1 base, leaving 8 bases between them. This CDR3 contains 12 residues. Looked up from germline, CDR1 is SQVTM and CDR2 is ANQGSEA. CDR3 in amino acids: CSVAPQSYEQYF. In DNA, the CDR3 is TGCAGCGTTGCCCCCCAGTCCTACGAGCAGTACTTC.

This chain connects TRBV11-1 to TRBJ1-1, with D uncertain. The germline CDR1 and CDR2 sequences are SGHAT and FQDESV (reference sequence). V gave up 1 base and J gave up 1 base, with 4 bases separating them. CDR3 length: 13 amino acids. CDR3 DNA sequence: TGTGCCAGCAGCTTAGGAGAGAACACTGAAGCTTTCTTT. This sequence encodes CASSLGENTEAFF.

The CDR3: CASSSGQGFSSTDTQYF. CDR3 nucleotide sequence: TGTGCCAGCAGTTCGGGACAGGGGTTCTCTAGCACAGATACGCAGTATTTT. The chain couples TRBV27 to TRBJ2-3, with 10 bases identical to TRBD1. V lost 4 bases, J lost 0 bases, and 7 bases stayed unmatched. The germline V gene has CDR1 MNHEY and CDR2 SMNVEV (reference sequence). The CDR3 consists of 17 residues.

The chain combines TRBV2 with TRBJ2-2; weak D call: TRBD2 (6 bases). This CDR3 has 15 amino acids. The V gene lost 8 bases and the J gene lost 3 bases, with 16 bases spanning the gap. Germline loops: CDR1 SNHLY, CDR2 FYNNEI. The CDR3 loop reads CASSAGAGYTGELFF. DNA for the CDR3: TGTGCCAGCTCTGCCGGGGCGGGGTACACCGGGGAGCTGTTTTTT.

The rearrangement uses TRBV11-3 and TRBJ2-1, with unresolved D. The CDR3 is 14 amino acids. The V gene's germline CDR1 is SGHNT and CDR2 YENEEA. Trimming shortened V by 5 bases and J by 0 bases, and 8 bases separated the two germline ends. CDR3 protein: CASSRQSSYNEQFF. As DNA, the CDR3 is TGTGCCAGCAGCAGACAAAGCTCCTACAATGAGCAGTTCTTC. Based on the CDR3 plus reference TRBV11-3 and TRBJ2-1, the full variable domain is EAGVVQSPRYKIIEKKQPVAFWCNPISGHNTLYWYLQNLGQGPELLIRYENEEAVDDSQLPKDRFSAERLKGVDSTLKIQPAELGDSAVYLCASSRQSSYNEQFFGPGTRLTVL.

The chain couples TRBV29-1 to TRBJ1-5; D remains ambiguous. The CDR3 sequence is 13 residues long. Germline V CDR1 and CDR2: SQVTM, ANQGSEA. V gave up 7 bases and J gave up 4 bases, with 14 bases separating them. This CDR3 is CSARVGPNQPQHF. CDR3 in DNA: TGCAGCGCCCGCGTTGGGCCGAATCAGCCCCAGCATTTT.

The V call is TRBV2, the J call TRBJ2-7, with D unresolved. The V gene lost 2 bases and the J gene lost 6 bases, with 5 bases spanning the gap. From germline, CDR1 is SNHLY and CDR2 FYNNEI. The CDR3 sequence is 11 residues long. Here the CDR3 DNA reads TGTGCCAGCAGTGAACTGAGCGAGCAGTACTTC. Translating it yields CASSELSEQYF.

The chain recombines TRBV3-1 (or the pseudogene TRBV3-2) with TRBJ1-1, with unresolved D. The CDR3 extends over 13 amino acids. CDR1 and CDR2 from the germline V gene are LGHDT and YNNKEL (reference sequence). V lost 4 bases and J lost 4, with 10 bases in between. CDR3 DNA sequence: TGTGCCAGCAGCCCCCAACTATTCACTGAAGCTTTCTTT. This translates into CASSPQLFTEAFF.

The genes are TRBV6-5 and TRBJ2-7, with D maybe TRBD1 (6 bases). The CDR3 length is 14 residues. The germline V gene has CDR1 MNHEY and CDR2 SVGAGI. The germline V and J ends were trimmed by 5 bases and 5 bases, with 16 bases remaining between them. CDR3 region: CASSRDTQSHEQYF. In DNA form, the CDR3 reads TGTGCCAGCAGTCGGGACACCCAGTCCCACGAGCAGTACTTC.

V usage is TRBV19 and J usage is TRBJ1-1, with 9 bases that match TRBD1. CDR1 is LNHDA and CDR2 is SQIVND in the germline V gene (reference sequence). J lost 7 bases, V lost 5 bases, and 14 bases had no gene match. This CDR3 is 16 amino acids long. CDR3 DNA: TGTGCCAGTAGTCTCCTGAGGGGACAGGGACGTCTTGAAGCTTTCTTT. The encoded protein is CASSLLRGQGRLEAFF.

This clone was recorded only once. The V and J genes are TRBV7-8 and TRBJ1-6; D gene unclear. CDR3 length: 16 residues. Germline-derived CDR1 and CDR2 are SGHVS and FQNEAQ. The V end was cut by 5 bases, the J end by 3 bases, with 14 bases between. The DNA for the CDR3 is TGTGCCAGCAGCCCGAGGCGGGATGACTATAATTCACCCCTCCACTTT. As protein: CASSPRRDDYNSPLHF.

The CDR3 bases are TGTGCCAGCAGCTGGGGACAGGGGGACACTGAAGCTTTCTTT. Translating gives CASSWGQGDTEAFF. The V call is TRBV5-8, the J call TRBJ1-1; 11 bases fit TRBD1. This CDR3 is 14 amino acids long. V lost 3 bases, J lost 3 bases, and 1 base stayed unmatched. Germline assignment: CDR1 SGHTS and CDR2 YDEGEE.

This chain uses TRBV4-3 with TRBJ2-5; D remains unclear. The CDR3 has 15 amino acids. The germline V gene has CDR1 LGHNA and CDR2 YSLEER. Trimming took off 0 bases at V and 4 bases at J, with 12 bases between the two ends. The CDR3 DNA follows: TGCGCCAGCAGCCAAGATTACGCAGGTTCAGAGACCCAGTACTTC. Amino acids: CASSQDYAGSETQYF.

The sample holds one count of this clone. CDR3 sequence (DNA): TGCGCCAGCAGCTTCACAGGGGGCCCTGAAGCTTTCTTT. It specifies CASSFTGGPEAFF. The V call is TRBV5-1, the J call TRBJ1-1; TRBD1 matches 9 bases. The CDR3 is 13 amino acids. V gave up 2 bases and J gave up 6 bases; unmatched junction bases: 2. The germline CDR1 and CDR2 sequences are SGHRS and YFSETQ.

The genes are TRBV27 and TRBJ1-2; TRBD1 is a possible D gene (6 bases). This CDR3 contains 12 residues. V was shortened by 9 bases and J by 9 bases, with 17 bases between the two germline ends. Germline V gene lookup returns CDR1 MNHEY and CDR2 SMNVEV (reference sequence). The CDR3 here is CASSPGHGSYTF. CDR3 bases: TGTGCCAGTTCTCCGGGACACGGAAGCTACACCTTC.

The chain links TRBV27 to TRBJ1-5; no clear D. The CDR3 is 12 amino acids. The germline V and J ends were trimmed by 6 bases and 6 bases, with 9 bases remaining between them. Germline CDR1 and CDR2: MNHEY and SMNVEV (reference sequence). The CDR3 nucleotides are TGTGCCAGCAGCTCGAGAGGTCAGCCCCAGCATTTT. Translated: CASSSRGQPQHF.

This clone appeared once. The chain employs TRBV7-3 and TRBJ1-6; D gene unclear. Germline V CDR1 and CDR2: SGHTA, FQGTGA. This CDR3 is 9 amino acids long. Trimming pared 4 bases from V and 18 bases from J, leaving 7 bases between. Here the CDR3 DNA reads TGTGCCAGCAGCTCCGGTCCCCACTTT. Amino acid sequence: CASSSGPHF.

The chain recombines TRBV5-4 with TRBJ2-1; 8 nucleotides match TRBD2. Per germline, CDR1 SGHNT and CDR2 YYREEE (reference sequence). This CDR3 has 16 residues. V was pared by 2 bases and J by 5 bases, with 9 bases of the junction left unmatched. CDR3 coding DNA: TGTGCCAGCAGCTTCGCACTAGCGGAAACCGACAATGAGCAGTTCTTC. Translated, it gives CASSFALAETDNEQFF.

In this sample, this clone turned up a few times. V gene TRBV15 combines with J gene TRBJ1-5; no reliable D call. From germline, CDR1 is LNHNV and CDR2 YYDKDF (reference sequence). The CDR3 is 13 residues long. Trimming took off 0 bases at V and 6 bases at J, with 6 bases between the two ends. The CDR3 sequence is CATSRDRIQPQHF. The CDR3 DNA is TGTGCCACCAGCAGAGATCGTATTCAGCCCCAGCATTTT.

This rearrangement joins TRBV5-4 to TRBJ2-7; tentatively, D is TRBD1 (7 bases). Germline CDR1 SGHNT, CDR2 YYREEE (reference sequence). CDR3 length: 16 residues. V lost 4 bases, J lost 4 bases, and 21 bases lay in between. The CDR3 reads CASSTGVVRGRYEQYF. DNA for the CDR3: TGTGCCAGCAGCACTGGAGTGGTCAGGGGGAGGTACGAGCAGTACTTC.

The chain combines TRBV3-1 (or the pseudogene TRBV3-2) with TRBJ2-5, with 7 bases fitting TRBD2. The CDR3 totals 20 residues. Germline trimming cut 6 bases from V and 5 bases from J; bases unmatched to any gene: 27. Germline V CDR1 and CDR2: LGHDT, YNNKEL (reference sequence). Here the CDR3 reads CASRKTPLGPSGVGGETQYF. CDR3 bases: TGTGCCAGCAGGAAAACCCCCCTTGGACCCAGCGGGGTAGGAGGGGAGACCCAGTACTTC.